Following are 29 T cell receptor beta chains from one sample sequenced in a study of blood T cell repertoires in COVID-19. The repertoire was sequenced with immunoSEQ multiplex PCR; TCRdb's copy has only in-frame clones and lacks some. The sample has about 120,000 clones, 75% to 85% seen once; the top ten hold approximately 35%. Sequences were obtained from peripheral blood. Receptors originate from a man in his forties with active or convalescent COVID-19.

The chain joins TRBV9 to TRBJ1-2; D may be TRBD1 (5 bases). Trimming took off 2 bases at V and 7 bases at J, with 24 bases between the two ends. The CDR3 covers 17 residues. Germline V gives CDR1 SGDLS, CDR2 YYNGEE. CDR3 bases: TGTGCCAGCAGCGTTGTGGGGAAGGGGCAGTCGGAGTTTGGCTACACCTTC. Translating it yields CASSVVGKGQSEFGYTF.

The rearrangement joins TRBV6-2 or TRBV6-3 to TRBJ2-6; 8 positions agree with TRBD1. Per germline, CDR1 MNHEY and CDR2 SVGEGT. This CDR3 region has 16 residues. Trimming took 5 bases from V and 4 from J; bases not matched to a gene: 7. This CDR3 reads CASSPQGAQGANVLTF. In nucleotides, the CDR3 is TGTGCCAGCAGTCCCCAGGGGGCGCAAGGGGCCAACGTCCTGACTTTC.

The gene calls are TRBV3-1 (or the pseudogene TRBV3-2) and TRBJ2-7, with TRBD1 matching over 8 bases. Germline-derived CDR1 and CDR2 are LGHDT and YNNKEL (reference sequence). The CDR3 consists of 16 residues. Unmatched junction bases numbered 6, after V lost 1 base and J lost 1 base. The CDR3 region has the DNA TGTGCCAGCAGCCAAGTTATGGGGACAGGATCCTACGAGCAGTACTTC. Its protein product is CASSQVMGTGSYEQYF.

The chain employs TRBV19 and TRBJ1-1; 9 bases map to TRBD1. The CDR3 sequence is 17 residues long. V trimming: 4 bases; J trimming: 4 bases; junction bases outside the gene matches: 13. Germline lookup yields CDR1 LNHDA and CDR2 SQIVND (reference sequence). The CDR3: CASSNLQGARGGTEAFF. In DNA form, the CDR3 reads TGTGCCAGTAGTAATCTACAGGGGGCGAGGGGAGGCACTGAAGCTTTCTTT.

This clone was observed at least ten times. J is TRBJ2-7 and V is TRBV19; 9 bases agree with TRBD1. Germline V lookup: CDR1 LNHDA, CDR2 SQIVND (reference sequence). Trimming at V came to 7 bases and at J to 0 bases, leaving 4 bases not matched to a gene. The CDR3 is made up of 14 amino acids. This CDR3 reads CASTGTGTSYEQYF. In DNA form, the CDR3 reads TGTGCCAGTACCGGGACAGGGACCTCCTACGAGCAGTACTTC.

This clone was detected only once. The CDR3 is CASSQDRSRLFF. In nucleotides, the CDR3 is TGTGCCAGCAGCCAGGACAGGAGTCGACTGTTTTTT. The chain links TRBV3-1 (or the pseudogene TRBV3-2) to TRBJ1-4; 7 bases match TRBD1. Unmatched junction bases numbered 5, after V lost 3 bases and J lost 13 bases. This CDR3 has 12 amino acids. CDR1 is LGHDT and CDR2 is YNNKEL in the germline V gene (reference sequence).

This clone has just a few counts. The chain carries TRBV12-3 or TRBV12-4 and TRBJ1-5; tentatively, D is TRBD1 (6 bases). V was clipped by 5 bases and J by 11 bases, with 16 bases between them. This CDR3 region has 13 residues. CDR3 sequence: CASSDRLAWTQHF. In nucleotides, the CDR3 is TGTGCCAGCAGTGACAGGTTGGCGTGGACCCAGCATTTT.

This chain links TRBV2 with TRBJ1-6; D unresolved. Germline CDR1 and CDR2: SNHLY and FYNNEI. V dropped 10 bases and J dropped 9 bases, with 16 bases sitting between them. The CDR3 extends over 13 amino acids. CDR3 protein: CATQSRGLSPLHF. The CDR3, as DNA: TGTGCCACACAATCTCGCGGGCTTTCACCCCTCCACTTT.

V usage is TRBV9 and J usage is TRBJ1-6; 7 bases match TRBD1. In germline, CDR1 is SGDLS, CDR2 YYNGEE. Trimming removed 5 bases from V and 6 bases from J; junction bases left unmatched: 5. This CDR3 contains 14 residues. For the CDR3, the DNA is TGTGCCAGCAGTGGAGGGGACAGTAATTCACCCCTCCACTTT. It specifies CASSGGDSNSPLHF.

CDR3 DNA sequence: TGTGCCTGGAGTGAGCCCCCGAAGGCAGGGGGGCGTGAAAAACTGTTTTTT. Encoded protein: CAWSEPPKAGGREKLFF. The chain couples TRBV30 to TRBJ1-4; the match to TRBD1 covers 7 bases. This CDR3 region has 17 residues. Unmatched junction bases numbered 15, after V lost 1 base and J lost 7 bases. Germline V gives CDR1 GTSNPN, CDR2 SVGIG (reference sequence).

This clone was counted once. The chain carries TRBV23-1 and TRBJ2-1; the D is unclear. TRBV23-1 is flagged as an ORF with uncertain function. Trimming took off 2 bases at V and 5 bases at J, with 4 bases between the two ends. This CDR3 is 12 amino acids long. CDR3 protein: CASSQVNNEQFF. Here the CDR3 DNA reads TGCGCCAGCAGTCAAGTTAACAATGAGCAGTTCTTC.

The J gene is TRBJ2-7, the V gene TRBV25-1, with 7 bases aligning to TRBD2. Trimming removed 6 bases from V and 6 bases from J; junction bases left unmatched: 14. The CDR3 totals 15 residues. Germline loops: CDR1 MGHDK, CDR2 SYGVNS. The CDR3 spells CASSLRGGGVGEQYF. Here the CDR3 DNA reads TGTGCCAGCAGCCTCCGCGGGGGAGGGGTAGGCGAGCAGTACTTC.

The genes are TRBV2 and TRBJ2-3, with 7 bases that match TRBD2. The CDR3 extends over 16 amino acids. Per germline, CDR1 SNHLY and CDR2 FYNNEI. V lost 1 base to trimming and J lost 0 bases; unmatched junction nucleotides: 4. This chain's CDR3 is CASSEGSSGSTDTQYF. CDR3 sequence (DNA): TGTGCCAGCAGTGAAGGGTCTAGCGGTAGCACAGATACGCAGTATTTT.

The rearrangement joins TRBV9 to TRBJ1-1; 7 bases agree with TRBD1. The CDR3 extends over 13 amino acids. The J segment lost 5 bases and the V segment lost 3 bases, leaving 4 bases of the junction unmatched. Germline loops: CDR1 SGDLS, CDR2 YYNGEE. For the CDR3, the DNA is TGTGCCAGCAGCGCAGGGGGTACAACTGAAGCTTTCTTT. Translating it yields CASSAGGTTEAFF. The full variable domain, completed using reference TRBV9 and TRBJ1-1, is DSGVTQTPKHLITATGQRVTLRCSPRSGDLSVYWYQQSLDQGLQFLIQYYNGEERAKGNILERFSAQQFPDLHSELNLSSLELGDSALYFCASSAGGTTEAFFGQGTRLTVV.

This clone was found once. This chain uses TRBV21-1 with TRBJ2-7; the table's TRBD1 call for D was not verified on the DNA. TRBV21-1 is flagged as a pseudogene. This CDR3 has 15 amino acids. DNA for the CDR3: TGTGCCAGCCCCTCAATCCGGCGGACGCTCCAAAGGGGGTACTTC. The encoded protein is CASPSIRRTLQRGYF.

This chain uses TRBV30 with TRBJ1-2; TRBD1 agrees at 9 bases. CDR3 length equals 14 residues. CDR1 is GTSNPN and CDR2 is SVGIG in the germline V gene (reference sequence). Trimming cost V 2 bases and J 7 bases; bases outside gene matches: 8. CDR3 protein: CAWSIQGAVGGYTF. The CDR3 coding sequence is TGTGCCTGGAGTATACAGGGGGCTGTGGGTGGCTACACCTTC.

The chain links TRBV9 to TRBJ2-2; TRBD1 matches 8 bases. Per the germline V gene, CDR1 is SGDLS and CDR2 is YYNGEE. The CDR3 covers 17 residues. Losses at the gene ends were 4 bases for V and 1 base for J; bases not matched to a gene: 9. The CDR3 loop reads CASSPRPGTGNTGELFF. CDR3 sequence (DNA): TGTGCCAGCAGCCCCCGACCCGGGACAGGGAACACCGGGGAGCTGTTTTTT.

V is TRBV23-1 and J is TRBJ2-1; D possibly corresponds to TRBD2 (6 bases). TRBV23-1 is placed among ORFs of uncertain function. The V and J ends lost 9 bases and 12 bases respectively, with 9 bases between them. The CDR3 spans 9 residues. In DNA form, the CDR3 reads TGCGCCAGGCGGAGGGGGCAGTTCTTC. Protein product: CARRRGQFF.

This chain connects TRBV5-4 to TRBJ2-7, with TRBD1 as a possible D gene (5 bases). V was cut by 1 base and J by 3 bases, with 8 bases left in between. Per germline, CDR1 SGHNT and CDR2 YYREEE (reference sequence). The CDR3 runs to 13 residues. CDR3 region: CASSLRQGYEQYF. DNA of the CDR3: TGTGCCAGCAGCTTGCGGCAGGGCTACGAGCAGTACTTC.

The chain links TRBV7-2 to TRBJ2-7; 15 bases agree with TRBD2. Per germline, CDR1 SGHTA and CDR2 FQGNSA. The J segment lost 4 bases and the V segment lost 4 bases, leaving 5 bases of the junction unmatched. CDR3 length: 16 residues. CDR3 nucleotide sequence: TGTGCCAGCAGCTGGCGGGGACTAGCGGGGGGATACGAGCAGTACTTC. The encoded protein is CASSWRGLAGGYEQYF.

V usage is TRBV18 and J usage is TRBJ1-1; no clear D. CDR1 and CDR2 from the germline V gene are KGHSH and LQKENI. V lost 3 bases, J lost 3 bases, and 17 bases lay in between. The CDR3 runs to 16 residues. The chain's CDR3 is CASSPPLKGEDTEAFF. As DNA, the CDR3 is TGTGCCAGCTCACCCCCCTTAAAGGGAGAAGACACTGAAGCTTTCTTT.

In this sample, this clone turned up a few times. The V and J genes are TRBV19 and TRBJ2-1, with 10 bases fitting TRBD2. The CDR3 has 13 residues. V shed 8 bases and J 11 bases; nucleotides not matched to a gene: 9. Looked up from germline, CDR1 is LNHDA and CDR2 is SQIVND (reference sequence). The CDR3 is CASGPSGGWKQFF. CDR3 DNA: TGTGCCAGTGGGCCTAGCGGGGGATGGAAGCAGTTCTTC. Full variable domain (remainder filled in from reference TRBV19 and TRBJ2-1): DGGITQSPKYLFRKEGQNVTLSCEQNLNHDAMYWYRQDPGQGLRLIYYSQIVNDFQKGDIAEGYSVSREKKESFPLTVTSAQKNPTAFYLCASGPSGGWKQFFGPGTRLTVL.

This clone was seen a single time. The gene calls are TRBV28 and TRBJ2-2, with D possibly being TRBD1 (5 bases). The germline V gene encodes CDR1 MDHEN and CDR2 SYDVKM. The V end was cut by 10 bases, the J end by 2 bases, with 23 bases between. CDR3 length equals 17 residues. CDR3 region: CATMGMDKNFNTGELFF. The CDR3 bases are TGTGCCACCATGGGGATGGACAAGAACTTTAACACCGGGGAGCTGTTTTTT.

The chain uses TRBV7-2 and TRBJ2-2; D might be TRBD1 (5 bases). The ends were cut back, 6 bases at V and 1 base at J, with 12 bases in the middle. The CDR3 length is 15 residues. Germline CDR1 SGHTA, CDR2 FQGNSA. CDR3 amino acids: CASSYSTVNTGELFF. CDR3 nucleotides: TGTGCCAGCAGTTATTCGACAGTGAACACCGGGGAGCTGTTTTTT.

This chain connects TRBV14 to TRBJ2-3; 9 bases are a match to TRBD1. The J segment lost 3 bases and the V segment lost 1 base, leaving 2 bases of the junction unmatched. The CDR3 loop spans 15 amino acids. CDR1 SGHDN and CDR2 FVKESK come from the germline V gene. CDR3 bases: TGTGCCAGCAGCCAAGGGGACAGGGCAACAGATACGCAGTATTTT. It translates to CASSQGDRATDTQYF.

The gene calls are TRBV3-1 (or the pseudogene TRBV3-2) and TRBJ2-2; D gene uncertain. V lost 1 base to trimming and J lost 7 bases, with 4 bases between them. The CDR3 runs 12 residues. CDR1 is LGHDT and CDR2 is YNNKEL in the germline V gene (reference sequence). CDR3 nucleotides: TGTGCCAGCAGCCAAGGCTACGGGGAGCTGTTTTTT. This translates into CASSQGYGELFF.

V gene TRBV9 combines with J gene TRBJ2-5, with D maybe TRBD2 (6 bases). This CDR3 has 16 amino acids. Trimming took off 4 bases at V and 5 bases at J, with 21 bases between the two ends. Germline V lookup: CDR1 SGDLS, CDR2 YYNGEE. The CDR3 nucleotides read TGTGCCAGCAGCCCGGAGGGTGTGGGGACTCGGGAGACCCAGTACTTC. This codes for CASSPEGVGTRETQYF.

This clone was seen just once. The V and J genes are TRBV29-1 and TRBJ2-3; TRBD2 aligns across 8 bases. J lost 0 bases, V lost 7 bases, and 6 bases had no gene match. The CDR3 consists of 14 residues. Germline V gives CDR1 SQVTM, CDR2 ANQGSEA. The CDR3 bases are TGCAGCGCCCCACGGGGGGGGAGCACAGATACGCAGTATTTT. This gives the protein CSAPRGGSTDTQYF.

The chain combines TRBV19 with TRBJ1-3; D is perhaps TRBD1 (6 bases). CDR1 and CDR2 (germline): LNHDA, SQIVND (reference sequence). The CDR3 has 12 residues. The V and J ends lost 6 bases and 4 bases respectively, with 7 bases between them. The CDR3 DNA follows: TGTGCCAGTAGGACAGGAGGAAACACCATATATTTT. This codes for CASRTGGNTIYF.